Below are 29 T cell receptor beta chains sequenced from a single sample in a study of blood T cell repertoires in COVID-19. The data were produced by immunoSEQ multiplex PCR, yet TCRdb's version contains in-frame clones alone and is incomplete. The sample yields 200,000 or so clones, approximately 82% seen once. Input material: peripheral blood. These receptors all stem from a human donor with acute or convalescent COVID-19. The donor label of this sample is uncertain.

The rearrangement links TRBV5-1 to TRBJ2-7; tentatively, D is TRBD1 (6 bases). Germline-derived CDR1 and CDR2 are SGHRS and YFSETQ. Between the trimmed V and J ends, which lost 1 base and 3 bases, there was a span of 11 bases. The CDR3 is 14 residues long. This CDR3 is CASSLQGSNYEQYF. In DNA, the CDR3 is TGCGCCAGCAGCTTGCAGGGGTCGAACTACGAGCAGTACTTC.

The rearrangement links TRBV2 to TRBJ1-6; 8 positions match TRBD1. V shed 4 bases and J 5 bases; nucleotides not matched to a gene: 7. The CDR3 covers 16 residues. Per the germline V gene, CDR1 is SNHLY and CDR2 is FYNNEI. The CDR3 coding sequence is TGTGCCAGCAGTGCCAGGACAGGGAATAATAATTCACCCCTCCACTTT. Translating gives CASSARTGNNNSPLHF.

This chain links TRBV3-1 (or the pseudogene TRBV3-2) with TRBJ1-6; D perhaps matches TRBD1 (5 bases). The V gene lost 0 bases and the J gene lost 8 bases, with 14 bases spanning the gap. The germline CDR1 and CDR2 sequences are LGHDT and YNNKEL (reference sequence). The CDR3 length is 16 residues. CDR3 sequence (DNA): TGTGCCAGCAGCCAAGATGGGGCAGGGTTTTATTCACCCCTCCACTTT. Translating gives CASSQDGAGFYSPLHF.

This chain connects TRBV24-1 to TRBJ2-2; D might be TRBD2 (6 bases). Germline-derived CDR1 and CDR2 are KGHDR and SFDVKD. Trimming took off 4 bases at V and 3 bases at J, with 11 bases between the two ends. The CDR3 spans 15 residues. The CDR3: CATSDTGSYTGELFF. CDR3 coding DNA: TGTGCCACCAGTGACACCGGGAGCTACACCGGGGAGCTGTTTTTT.

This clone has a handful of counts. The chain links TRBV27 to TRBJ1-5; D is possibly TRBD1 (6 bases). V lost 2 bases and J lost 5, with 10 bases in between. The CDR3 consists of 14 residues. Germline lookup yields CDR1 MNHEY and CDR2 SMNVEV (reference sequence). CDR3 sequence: CASSLTGWDQPQHF. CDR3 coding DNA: TGTGCCAGCAGTTTAACAGGGTGGGATCAGCCCCAGCATTTT.

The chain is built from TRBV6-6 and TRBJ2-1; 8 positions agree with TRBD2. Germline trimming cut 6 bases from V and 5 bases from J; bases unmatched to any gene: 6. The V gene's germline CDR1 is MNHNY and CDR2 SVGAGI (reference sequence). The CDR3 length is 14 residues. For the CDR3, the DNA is TGTGCCAGCAGGGGACTAGAGACAAACAATGAGCAGTTCTTC. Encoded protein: CASRGLETNNEQFF.

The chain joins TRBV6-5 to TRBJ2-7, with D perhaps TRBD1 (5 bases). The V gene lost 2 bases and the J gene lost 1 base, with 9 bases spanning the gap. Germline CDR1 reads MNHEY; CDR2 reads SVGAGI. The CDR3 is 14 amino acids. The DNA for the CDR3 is TGTGCCAGCAGTTACGGTTCAGGGTCCTACGAGCAGTACTTC. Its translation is CASSYGSGSYEQYF.

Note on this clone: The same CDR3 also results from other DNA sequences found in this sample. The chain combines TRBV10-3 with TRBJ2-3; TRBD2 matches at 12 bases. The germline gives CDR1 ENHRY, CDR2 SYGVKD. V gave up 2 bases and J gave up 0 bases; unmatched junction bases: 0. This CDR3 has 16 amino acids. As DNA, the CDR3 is TGTGCCATCAGTGAGGGACTAGCGGGGAGCACAGATACGCAGTATTTT. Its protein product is CAISEGLAGSTDTQYF.

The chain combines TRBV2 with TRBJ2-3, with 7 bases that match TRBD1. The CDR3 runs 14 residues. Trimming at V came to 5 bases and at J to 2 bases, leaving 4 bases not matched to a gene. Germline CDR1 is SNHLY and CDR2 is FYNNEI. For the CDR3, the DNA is TGTGCCAGCAGTACGACAGGGCACACAGATACGCAGTATTTT. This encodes CASSTTGHTDTQYF.

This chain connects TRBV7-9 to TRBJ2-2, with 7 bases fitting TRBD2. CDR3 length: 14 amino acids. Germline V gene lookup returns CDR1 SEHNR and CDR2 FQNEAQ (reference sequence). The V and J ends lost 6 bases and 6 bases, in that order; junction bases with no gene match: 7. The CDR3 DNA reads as TGTGCCAGCAGGGGGACTACATCGCCCGGGGAGCTGTTTTTT. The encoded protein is CASRGTTSPGELFF.

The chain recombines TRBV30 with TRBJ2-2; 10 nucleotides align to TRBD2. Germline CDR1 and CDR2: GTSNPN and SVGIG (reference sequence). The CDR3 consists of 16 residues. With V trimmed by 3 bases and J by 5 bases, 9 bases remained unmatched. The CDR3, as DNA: TGTGCCTGGAGGGAGAGCGGGAGGGCCGGAACCGGGGAGCTGTTTTTT. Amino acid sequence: CAWRESGRAGTGELFF.

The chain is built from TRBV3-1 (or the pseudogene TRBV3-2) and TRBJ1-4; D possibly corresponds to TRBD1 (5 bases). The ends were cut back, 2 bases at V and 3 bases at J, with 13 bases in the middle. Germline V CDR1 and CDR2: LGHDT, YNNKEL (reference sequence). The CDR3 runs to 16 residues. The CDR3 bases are TGTGCCAGCAGCCAACCGACGGGGGTCGCTAATGAAAAACTGTTTTTT. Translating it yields CASSQPTGVANEKLFF.

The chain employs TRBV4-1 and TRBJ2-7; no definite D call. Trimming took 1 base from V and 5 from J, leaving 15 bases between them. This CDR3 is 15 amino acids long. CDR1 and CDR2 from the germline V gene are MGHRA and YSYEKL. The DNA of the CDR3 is TGCGCCAGCAGCCAAGGATCTGGCTTGGTCGACGAGCAGTACTTC. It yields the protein CASSQGSGLVDEQYF.

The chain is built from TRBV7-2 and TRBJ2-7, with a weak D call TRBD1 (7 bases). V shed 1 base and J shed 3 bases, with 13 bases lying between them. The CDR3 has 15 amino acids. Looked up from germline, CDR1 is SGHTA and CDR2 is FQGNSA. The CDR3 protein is CASSLGGTVGYEQYF. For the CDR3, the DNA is TGTGCCAGCAGCTTAGGCGGGACAGTGGGCTACGAGCAGTACTTC.

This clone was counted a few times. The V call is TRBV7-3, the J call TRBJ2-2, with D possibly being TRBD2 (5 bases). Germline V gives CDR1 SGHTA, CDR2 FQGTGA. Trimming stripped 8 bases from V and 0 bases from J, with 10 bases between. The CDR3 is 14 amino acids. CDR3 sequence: CASRGGANTGELFF. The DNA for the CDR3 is TGTGCCAGCCGAGGAGGTGCGAACACCGGGGAGCTGTTTTTT. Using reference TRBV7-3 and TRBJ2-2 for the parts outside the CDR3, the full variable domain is GAGVSQTPSNKVTEKGKYVELRCDPISGHTALYWYRQSLGQGPEFLIYFQGTGAADDSGLPNDRFFAVRPEGSVSTLKIQRTERGDSAVYLCASRGGANTGELFFGEGSRLTVL.

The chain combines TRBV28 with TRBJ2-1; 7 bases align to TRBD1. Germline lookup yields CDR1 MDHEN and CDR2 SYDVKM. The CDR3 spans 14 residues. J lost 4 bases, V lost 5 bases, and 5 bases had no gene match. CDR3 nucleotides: TGTGCCAGCAGTCCCCGACAGGGTTACAATGAGCAGTTCTTC. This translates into CASSPRQGYNEQFF. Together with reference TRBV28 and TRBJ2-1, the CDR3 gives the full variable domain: DVKVTQSSRYLVKRTGEKVFLECVQDMDHENMFWYRQDPGLGLRLIYFSYDVKMKEKGDIPEGYSVSREKKERFSLILESASTNQTSMYLCASSPRQGYNEQFFGPGTRLTVL.

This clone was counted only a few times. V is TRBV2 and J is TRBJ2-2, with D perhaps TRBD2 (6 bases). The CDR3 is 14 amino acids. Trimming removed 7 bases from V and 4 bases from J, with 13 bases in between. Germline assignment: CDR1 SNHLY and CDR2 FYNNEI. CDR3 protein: CASTAGWGTGELFF. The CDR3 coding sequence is TGTGCCAGCACGGCGGGATGGGGCACCGGGGAGCTGTTTTTT.

CDR3 nucleotides: TGTGCCAGCAGTGCCGGGACACACTCCTACGAGCAGTACTTC. It yields the protein CASSAGTHSYEQYF. The chain carries TRBV27 and TRBJ2-7; TRBD1 might be the D (6 bases). V was trimmed by 5 bases and J by 0 bases, leaving 11 bases between them. The CDR3 runs 14 residues. Germline V gene lookup returns CDR1 MNHEY and CDR2 SMNVEV (reference sequence).

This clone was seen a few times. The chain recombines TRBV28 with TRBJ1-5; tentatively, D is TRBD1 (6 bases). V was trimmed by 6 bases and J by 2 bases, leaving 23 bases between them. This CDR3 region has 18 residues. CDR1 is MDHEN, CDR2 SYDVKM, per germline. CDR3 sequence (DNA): TGTGCCAGCAGCCAGCGACAGGCGGGGGTTTTGCGCAATCAGCCCCAGCATTTT. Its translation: CASSQRQAGVLRNQPQHF.

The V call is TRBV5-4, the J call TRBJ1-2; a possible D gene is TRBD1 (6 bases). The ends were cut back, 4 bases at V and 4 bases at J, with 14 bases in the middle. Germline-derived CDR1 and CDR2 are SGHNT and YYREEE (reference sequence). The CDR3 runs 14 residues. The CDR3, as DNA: TGTGCCAGCAGCCCATATGCAGGGGCCTATGGCTACACCTTC. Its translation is CASSPYAGAYGYTF.

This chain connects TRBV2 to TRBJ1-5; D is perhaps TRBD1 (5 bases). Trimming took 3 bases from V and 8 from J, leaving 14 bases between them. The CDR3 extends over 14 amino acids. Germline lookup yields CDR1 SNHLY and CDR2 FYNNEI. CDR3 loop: CASSESGVREPQHF. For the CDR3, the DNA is TGTGCCAGCAGTGAGTCGGGGGTCAGGGAGCCCCAGCATTTT. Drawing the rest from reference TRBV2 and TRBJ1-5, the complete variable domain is EPEVTQTPSHQVTQMGQEVILRCVPISNHLYFYWYRQILGQKVEFLVSFYNNEISEKSEIFDDQFSVERPDGSNFTLKIRSTKLEDSAMYFCASSESGVREPQHFGDGTRLSIL.

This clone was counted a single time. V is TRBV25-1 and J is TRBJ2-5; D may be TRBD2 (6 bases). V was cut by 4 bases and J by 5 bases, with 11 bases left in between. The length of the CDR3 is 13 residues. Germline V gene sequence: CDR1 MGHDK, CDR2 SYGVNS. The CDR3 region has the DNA TGTGCCAGCAGTGCGGTGGAGGGGGAGACCCAGTACTTC. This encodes CASSAVEGETQYF.

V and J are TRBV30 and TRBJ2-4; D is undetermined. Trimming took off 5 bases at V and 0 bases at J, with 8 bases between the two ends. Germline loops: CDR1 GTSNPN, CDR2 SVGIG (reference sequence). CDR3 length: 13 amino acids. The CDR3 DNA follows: TGTGCCTGGGCAGACAAAGCCAAAAACATTCAGTACTTC. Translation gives CAWADKAKNIQYF.

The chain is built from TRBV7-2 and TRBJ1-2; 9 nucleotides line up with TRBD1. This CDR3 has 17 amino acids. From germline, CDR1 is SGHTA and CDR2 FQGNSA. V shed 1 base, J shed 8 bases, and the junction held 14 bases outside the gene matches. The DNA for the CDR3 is TGTGCCAGCAGCTTAGAAGGGGGTTTACAGGGGGCGCTCGGCTACACCTTC. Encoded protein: CASSLEGGLQGALGYTF.

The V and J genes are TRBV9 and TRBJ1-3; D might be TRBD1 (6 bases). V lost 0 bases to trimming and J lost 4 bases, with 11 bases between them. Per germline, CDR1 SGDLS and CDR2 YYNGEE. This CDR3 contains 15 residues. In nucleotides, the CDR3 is TGTGCCAGCAGCGTAGGGTCAGGGGAGGGAAACACCATATATTTT. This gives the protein CASSVGSGEGNTIYF.

The CDR3 nucleotides read TGTGCCAGCAGCCAAACGGGAGGGGTCGGTGAGTACTTC. Amino acid sequence: CASSQTGGVGEYF. The chain carries TRBV3-1 (or the pseudogene TRBV3-2) and TRBJ2-7, with 8 positions matching TRBD2. Germline assignment: CDR1 LGHDT and CDR2 YNNKEL (reference sequence). V trimming: 2 bases; J trimming: 11 bases; junction bases outside the gene matches: 8. This CDR3 spans 13 amino acids.

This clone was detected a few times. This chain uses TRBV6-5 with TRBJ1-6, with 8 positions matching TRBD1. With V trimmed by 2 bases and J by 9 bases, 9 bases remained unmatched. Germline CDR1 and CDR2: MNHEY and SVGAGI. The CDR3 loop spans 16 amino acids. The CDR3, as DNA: TGTGCCAGCAGTTACGGTATCGGGACAGGCCGTTCACCCCTCCACTTT. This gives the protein CASSYGIGTGRSPLHF.

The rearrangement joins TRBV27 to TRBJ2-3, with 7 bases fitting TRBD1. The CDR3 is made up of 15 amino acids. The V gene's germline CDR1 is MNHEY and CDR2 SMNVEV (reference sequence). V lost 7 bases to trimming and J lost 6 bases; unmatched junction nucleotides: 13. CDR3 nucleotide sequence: TGTGCCAGCACCCTTGTGGGACAGTCAAGGGATACGCAGTATTTT. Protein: CASTLVGQSRDTQYF.

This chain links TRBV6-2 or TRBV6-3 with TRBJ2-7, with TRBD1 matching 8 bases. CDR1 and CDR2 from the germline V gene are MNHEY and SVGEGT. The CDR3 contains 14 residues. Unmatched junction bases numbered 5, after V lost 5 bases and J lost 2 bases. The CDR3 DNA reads TGTGCCAGCAGTCGCCGGACAGGGACCTACGAGCAGTACTTC. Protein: CASSRRTGTYEQYF.